These 21 T cell receptor beta chains were sequenced from one sample in a study of pediatric ulcerative colitis. Rectal tissue came from one to two pinch biopsies taken at colonoscopy. Using immunoSEQ multiplex PCR, the repertoire was profiled, and TCRdb retains in-frame clones only, with some absent. The table records more than 15,000 clones, approximately 69% of them present only once. Input material: gut tissue. Receptors were obtained from a girl aged 5-17 years with moderate ulcerative colitis.

The J gene is TRBJ1-2, the V gene TRBV28; possible D gene TRBD1, 5 bases. The CDR3 is 16 residues long. Trimming removed 2 bases at V and 0 bases at J, with 13 bases between. Germline CDR1 and CDR2: MDHEN and SYDVKM. CDR3 loop: CASSLGGLIANYGYTF. DNA for the CDR3: TGTGCCAGCAGTTTAGGGGGACTGATAGCTAACTATGGCTACACCTTC.

Only a few counts were recorded for this clone. Other DNA sequences of this sample code for an identical CDR3. The chain links TRBV25-1 to TRBJ1-5; D ambiguous. CDR3 length: 12 amino acids. V was cut by 2 bases and J by 2 bases, with 1 base left in between. Germline V CDR1 and CDR2: MGHDK, SYGVNS. The CDR3 spells CASSEGNQPQHF. CDR3 DNA: TGTGCCAGCAGTGAAGGCAATCAGCCCCAGCATTTT.

The rearrangement joins TRBV6-5 to TRBJ2-7; 7 bases are shared with TRBD1. V was pared by 5 bases and J by 12 bases, with 13 bases of the junction left unmatched. The CDR3 is 13 amino acids. Germline CDR1 is MNHEY and CDR2 is SVGAGI. This CDR3 reads CASSTPGGQQRYF. For the CDR3, the DNA is TGTGCCAGCAGTACCCCTGGGGGACAGCAGCGGTACTTC.

The chain couples TRBV28 to TRBJ1-5; possibly TRBD1 for D (6 bases). The CDR3 runs 14 residues. The germline V gene has CDR1 MDHEN and CDR2 SYDVKM. The V end was cut by 5 bases, the J end by 1 base, with 9 bases between. CDR3 region: CASSPGASNQPQHF. The CDR3 DNA follows: TGTGCCAGCAGTCCGGGGGCGAGCAATCAGCCCCAGCATTTT.

This rearrangement joins TRBV10-3 to TRBJ2-7; 7 bases align to TRBD2. The germline gives CDR1 ENHRY, CDR2 SYGVKD. This CDR3 is built from 13 residues. With V trimmed by 2 bases and J by 6 bases, 4 bases remained unmatched. The CDR3 DNA sequence: TGTGCCATCAGTGAGCGGGAGGTCGGCGAGCAGTACTTC. This translates into CAISEREVGEQYF.

The chain has TRBV6-5 and TRBJ2-2; D gene uncertain. The CDR3 sequence is 16 residues long. CDR1 and CDR2 from the germline V gene are MNHEY and SVGAGI. V was clipped by 2 bases and J by 2 bases, with 12 bases between them. CDR3 coding DNA: TGTGCCAGCAGTTACCCTTCACGCGGCAACACCGGGGAGCTGTTTTTT. It is translated as CASSYPSRGNTGELFF.

This clone has more than one count but fewer than ten. The rearrangement links TRBV4-1 to TRBJ1-5; D may be TRBD1 (5 bases). Trimming removed 0 bases at V and 7 bases at J, with 13 bases between. The CDR3 runs to 15 residues. Germline CDR1 and CDR2: MGHRA and YSYEKL. The CDR3 loop is CASSQDMRGGQPQHF. The CDR3 DNA sequence: TGCGCCAGCAGCCAAGATATGAGGGGTGGGCAGCCCCAGCATTTT.

This clone was counted a few times. This chain joins TRBV30 and TRBJ1-6; 8 bases map to TRBD1. There are 16 residues in the CDR3. V lost 1 base, J lost 4 bases, and 6 bases stayed unmatched. CDR1 and CDR2 (germline): GTSNPN, SVGIG (reference sequence). DNA of the CDR3: TGTGCCTGGAGTGCCAGGGGGCGAAGGTATAATTCACCCCTCCACTTT. Protein: CAWSARGRRYNSPLHF.

This clone occurred a few times. V and J are TRBV2 and TRBJ1-2, with a possible D match to TRBD1 (5 bases). Per the germline V gene, CDR1 is SNHLY and CDR2 is FYNNEI. The length of the CDR3 is 13 residues. The ends were cut back, 4 bases at V and 6 bases at J, with 12 bases in the middle. The CDR3 DNA sequence: TGTGCCAGCAGTGGGGACGGCCCCCATGGCTACACCTTC. Protein product: CASSGDGPHGYTF.

This clone was seen a few times. This chain uses TRBV5-4 with TRBJ2-3; TRBD2 might be the D (7 bases). CDR1 and CDR2 (germline): SGHNT, YYREEE (reference sequence). V was pared by 4 bases and J by 0 bases, with 15 bases between. The CDR3 contains 16 residues. This chain's CDR3 is CASSRGGIQSTDTQYF. The CDR3 DNA reads as TGTGCCAGCAGCAGGGGGGGTATACAGAGCACAGATACGCAGTATTTT.

The V gene is TRBV5-4, the J gene TRBJ2-3; 8 positions match TRBD1. In germline, CDR1 is SGHNT, CDR2 YYREEE (reference sequence). V shed 5 bases, J shed 5 bases, and the junction held 4 bases outside the gene matches. This CDR3 contains 13 residues. CDR3 in amino acids: CASSSGQGDTQYF. CDR3 nucleotides: TGTGCCAGCAGTTCCGGACAGGGAGATACGCAGTATTTT. The entire variable domain, with the rest obtained from reference TRBV5-4 and TRBJ2-3, is as follows: ETGVTQSPTHLIKTRGQQVTLRCSSQSGHNTVSWYQQALGQGPQFIFQYYREEENGRGNFPPRFSGLQFPNYSSELNVNALELDDSALYLCASSSGQGDTQYFGPGTRLTVL.

The rearrangement uses TRBV19 and TRBJ1-1; 12 bases are shared with TRBD1. This CDR3 is 15 amino acids long. Germline CDR1 and CDR2: LNHDA and SQIVND (reference sequence). With V trimmed by 5 bases and J by 3 bases, 4 bases remained unmatched. For the CDR3, the DNA is TGTGCCAGTAGTGGGACAGGGGGCGGAGACACTGAAGCTTTCTTT. It yields the protein CASSGTGGGDTEAFF.

The V gene is TRBV7-2, the J gene TRBJ2-7; D may be TRBD2 (5 bases). V was pared by 0 bases and J by 3 bases, with 9 bases between. The length of the CDR3 is 14 residues. Germline V CDR1 and CDR2: SGHTA, FQGNSA. The CDR3 sequence is CASSLALRGYEQYF. Here the CDR3 DNA reads TGTGCCAGCAGCTTAGCTCTCCGGGGCTACGAGCAGTACTTC.

This clone qualifies as medium-sized. The V gene is TRBV5-6, the J gene TRBJ2-7; D unresolved. Trimming stripped 4 bases from V and 3 bases from J, with 8 bases between. Germline assignment: CDR1 SGHDT and CDR2 YYEEEE. The CDR3 totals 12 residues. The CDR3 DNA reads TGTGCCAGCAGCCTCGGGCACTACGAGCAGTACTTC. Amino acids: CASSLGHYEQYF.

The chain has TRBV4-1 and TRBJ2-1; 10 bases fit TRBD2. The V gene's germline CDR1 is MGHRA and CDR2 YSYEKL. This CDR3 region has 15 residues. The V gene end was trimmed by 6 bases and the J gene end by 5 bases; junction bases not matched to a gene: 7. CDR3: CASRQGLAGDNEQFF. Here the CDR3 DNA reads TGCGCCAGCAGGCAGGGCCTAGCGGGGGACAATGAGCAGTTCTTC.

The chain has TRBV7-3 and TRBJ2-1; D possibly corresponds to TRBD1 (7 bases). Deletions cut 2 bases from V and 9 bases from J, with 17 bases between. The germline V gene encodes CDR1 SGHTA and CDR2 FQGTGA. The CDR3 sequence is 15 residues long. The CDR3, as DNA: TGTGCCAGCAGCTTAGGAGGGGGGACAGATTCTGAGCAGTTCTTC. Amino acids: CASSLGGGTDSEQFF.

The chain employs TRBV19 and TRBJ1-2; the D is unclear. Germline V CDR1 and CDR2: LNHDA, SQIVND (reference sequence). Trimming took off 4 bases at V and 4 bases at J, with 10 bases between the two ends. The CDR3 length is 13 residues. The CDR3 region is CASSKEAGYGYTF. The CDR3 region has the DNA TGTGCCAGTAGTAAGGAGGCCGGCTATGGCTACACCTTC.

This sequence joins TRBV10-3 and TRBJ2-3; 10 bases match TRBD2. Trimming cost V 2 bases and J 5 bases; bases outside gene matches: 10. CDR3 size: 17 residues. The V gene's germline CDR1 is ENHRY and CDR2 SYGVKD. The CDR3 here is CAISETKASGGRDTQYF. The CDR3 DNA reads as TGTGCCATCAGTGAGACAAAAGCTAGCGGGGGAAGAGATACGCAGTATTTT.

The chain uses TRBV28 and TRBJ2-7; TRBD1 is a possible D gene (5 bases). The ends were cut back, 7 bases at V and 2 bases at J, with 12 bases in the middle. The CDR3 extends over 13 amino acids. CDR1 and CDR2 from the germline V gene are MDHEN and SYDVKM. CDR3 loop: CASTDDRPYEQYF. The CDR3, as DNA: TGTGCCAGCACAGACGACAGACCCTACGAGCAGTACTTC.

The chain has TRBV28 and TRBJ1-5, with D uncertain. The ends were cut back, 6 bases at V and 4 bases at J, with 7 bases in the middle. The CDR3 covers 12 residues. Per the germline V gene, CDR1 is MDHEN and CDR2 is SYDVKM. CDR3 protein: CASRPLNQPQHF. The CDR3 DNA is TGTGCCAGCAGGCCCCTGAATCAGCCCCAGCATTTT.

The chain carries TRBV7-3 and TRBJ1-1; D is possibly TRBD1 (6 bases). Germline V lookup: CDR1 SGHTA, CDR2 FQGTGA. V was cut by 4 bases and J by 5 bases, with 17 bases left in between. The CDR3 covers 15 residues. CDR3 bases: TGTGCCAGCAGCTCATCAGGGGCCCGGAGTACTGAAGCTTTCTTT. This sequence encodes CASSSSGARSTEAFF. Full variable domain (missing parts from reference TRBV7-3 and TRBJ1-1): GAGVSQTPSNKVTEKGKYVELRCDPISGHTALYWYRQSLGQGPEFLIYFQGTGAADDSGLPNDRFFAVRPEGSVSTLKIQRTERGDSAVYLCASSSSGARSTEAFFGQGTRLTVV.